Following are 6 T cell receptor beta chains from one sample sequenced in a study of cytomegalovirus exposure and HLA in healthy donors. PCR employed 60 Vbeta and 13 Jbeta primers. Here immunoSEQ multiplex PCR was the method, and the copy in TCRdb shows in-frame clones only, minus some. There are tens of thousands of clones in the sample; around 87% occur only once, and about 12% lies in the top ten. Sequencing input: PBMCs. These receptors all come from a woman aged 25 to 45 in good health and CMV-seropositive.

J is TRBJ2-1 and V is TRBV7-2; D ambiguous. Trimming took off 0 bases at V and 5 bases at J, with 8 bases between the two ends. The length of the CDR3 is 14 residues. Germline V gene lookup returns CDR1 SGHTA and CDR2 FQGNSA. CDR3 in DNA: TGTGCCAGCAGCTTAGCTGCTAGTAACAATGAGCAGTTCTTC. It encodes CASSLAASNNEQFF.

The CDR3 DNA is TGCAGCGTTGGCGAGGGACAGTCCTACAATGAGCAGTTCTTC. Its protein is CSVGEGQSYNEQFF. This chain joins TRBV29-1 and TRBJ2-1; 7 bases are a match to TRBD1. This CDR3 is 14 amino acids long. V shed 4 bases and J 1 base; nucleotides not matched to a gene: 4. The germline CDR1 and CDR2 sequences are SQVTM and ANQGSEA.

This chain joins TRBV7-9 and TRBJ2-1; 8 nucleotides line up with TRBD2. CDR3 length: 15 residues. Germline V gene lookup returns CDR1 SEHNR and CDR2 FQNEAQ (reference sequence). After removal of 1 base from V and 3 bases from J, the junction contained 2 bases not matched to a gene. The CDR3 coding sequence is TGTGCCAGCAGCTTAGGGCTAGCGGGCTACAATGAGCAGTTCTTC. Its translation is CASSLGLAGYNEQFF.

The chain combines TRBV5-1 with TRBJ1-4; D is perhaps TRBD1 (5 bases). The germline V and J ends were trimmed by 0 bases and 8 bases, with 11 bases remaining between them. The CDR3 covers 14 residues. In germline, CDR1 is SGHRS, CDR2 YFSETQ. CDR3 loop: CASSLGQNTEKLFF. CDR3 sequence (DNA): TGCGCCAGCAGCTTGGGACAGAACACCGAAAAACTGTTTTTT. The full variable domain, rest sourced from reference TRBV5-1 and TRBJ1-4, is KAGVTQTPRYLIKTRGQQVTLSCSPISGHRSVSWYQQTPGQGLQFLFEYFSETQRNKGNFPGRFSGRQFSNSRSEMNVSTLELGDSALYLCASSLGQNTEKLFFGSGTQLSVL.

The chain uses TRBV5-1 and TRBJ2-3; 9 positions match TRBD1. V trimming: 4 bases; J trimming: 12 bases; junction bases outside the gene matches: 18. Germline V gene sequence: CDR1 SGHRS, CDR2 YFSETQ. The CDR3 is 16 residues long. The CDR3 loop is CASSQGLPGQGFSQYF. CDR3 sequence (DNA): TGCGCCAGCAGCCAAGGCTTACCGGGACAGGGTTTTTCTCAGTATTTT.

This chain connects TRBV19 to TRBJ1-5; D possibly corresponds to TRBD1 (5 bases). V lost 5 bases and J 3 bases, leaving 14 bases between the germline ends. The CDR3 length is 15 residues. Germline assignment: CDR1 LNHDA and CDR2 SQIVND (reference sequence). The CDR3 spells CASSGNRRVNQPQHF. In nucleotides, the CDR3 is TGTGCCAGTAGTGGGAACAGGAGGGTCAATCAGCCCCAGCATTTT.